This passage covers 3 T cell receptor beta chains from one sample sequenced in a study of T cell responses to AZD1222 COVID-19 vaccine. The assay was immunoSEQ multiplex PCR, and TCRdb's table has in-frame clones only and misses some. The profile shows roughly 110,000 clones, 80% to 95% of them singletons. The sample in question was peripheral blood, obtained 28 days after the second AZD1222 dose. The receptors were gathered from an adult who received the AZD1222 COVID-19 vaccine.

The sample holds one count of this clone. The chain has TRBV5-1 and TRBJ2-2; D is unresolved. The length of the CDR3 is 16 residues. V lost 3 bases to trimming and J lost 4 bases, with 16 bases between them. Germline V gene data show CDR1 as SGHRS and CDR2 as YFSETQ. The CDR3 DNA is TGCGCCAGCAGCTGGCCCTCCGATATGGGCACCGGGGAGCTGTTTTTT. This encodes CASSWPSDMGTGELFF.

The chain links TRBV11-2 to TRBJ1-1; D uncertain. The CDR3 is 18 amino acids. Looked up from germline, CDR1 is SGHAT and CDR2 is FQNNGV. The V end lost 4 bases, the J end lost 0 bases, and 21 bases lay between the germline ends. The CDR3 DNA follows: TGTGCCAGCAGCTGGAAAAGAAGTGTACAGAACTTGAACACTGAAGCTTTCTTT. Translated: CASSWKRSVQNLNTEAFF.

The chain's CDR3 is CASSSAREDTGELFF. Here the CDR3 DNA reads TGTGCCAGCAGTTCCGCCCGGGAGGACACCGGGGAGCTGTTTTTT. The rearrangement uses TRBV28 and TRBJ2-2; 7 bases map to TRBD2. The junction had 5 bases not matched to a gene; V was cut back by 4 bases and J by 3 bases. The CDR3 spans 15 residues. Germline assignment: CDR1 MDHEN and CDR2 SYDVKM.